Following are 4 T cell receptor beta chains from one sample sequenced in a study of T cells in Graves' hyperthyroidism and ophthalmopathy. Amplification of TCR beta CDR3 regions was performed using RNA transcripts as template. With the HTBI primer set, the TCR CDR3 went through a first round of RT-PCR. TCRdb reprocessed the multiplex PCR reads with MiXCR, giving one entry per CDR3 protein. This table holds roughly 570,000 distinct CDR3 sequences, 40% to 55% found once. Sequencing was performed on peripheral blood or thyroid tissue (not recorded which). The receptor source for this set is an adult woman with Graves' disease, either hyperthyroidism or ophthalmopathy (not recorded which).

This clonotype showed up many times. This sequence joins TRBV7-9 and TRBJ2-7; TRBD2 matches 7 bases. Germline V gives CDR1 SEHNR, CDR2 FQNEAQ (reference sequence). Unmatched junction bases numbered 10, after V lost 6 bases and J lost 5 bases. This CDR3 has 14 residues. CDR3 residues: CASRSWAGADEQYF. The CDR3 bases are TGTGCCAGCAGGAGCTGGGCGGGAGCGGACGAGCAGTACTTC.

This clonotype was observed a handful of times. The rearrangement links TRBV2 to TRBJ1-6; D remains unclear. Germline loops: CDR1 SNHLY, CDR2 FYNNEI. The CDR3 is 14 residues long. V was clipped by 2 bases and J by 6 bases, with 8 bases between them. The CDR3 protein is CASSEHPVNSPLHF. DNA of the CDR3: TGTGCCAGCAGTGAACATCCGGTTAATTCACCCCTCCACTTT.

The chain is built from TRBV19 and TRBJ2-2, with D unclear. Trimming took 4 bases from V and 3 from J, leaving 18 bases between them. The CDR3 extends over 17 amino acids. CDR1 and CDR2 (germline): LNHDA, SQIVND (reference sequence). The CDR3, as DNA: TGTGCCAGTAGTACCAATGCCGGGTCCCTATACACCGGGGAGCTGTTTTTT. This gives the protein CASSTNAGSLYTGELFF. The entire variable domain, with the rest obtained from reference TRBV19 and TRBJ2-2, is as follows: DGGITQSPKYLFRKEGQNVTLSCEQNLNHDAMYWYRQDPGQGLRLIYYSQIVNDFQKGDIAEGYSVSREKKESFPLTVTSAQKNPTAFYLCASSTNAGSLYTGELFFGEGSRLTVL.

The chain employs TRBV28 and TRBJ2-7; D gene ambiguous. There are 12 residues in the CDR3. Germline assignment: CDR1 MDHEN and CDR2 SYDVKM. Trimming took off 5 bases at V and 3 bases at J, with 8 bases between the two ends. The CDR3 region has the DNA TGTGCCAGCAGTCCTAAAATCTACGAGCAGTACTTC. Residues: CASSPKIYEQYF.